This T cell receptor beta chain was recorded in a study of siplizumab effects on memory and regulatory T cells. Broader study findings: Proliferating Tregs in siplizumab cultures were never verified as suppressive. Alloreactive clones mapping to unstimulated subsets formed only a minor fraction. Naive T cells looked more diverse than memory cells and looked like major alloresponse contributors. Naive or memory phenotype was unassignable for roughly 75-96% of proliferating CD4+ or CD8+ clones.

Clones were sequenced by immunoSEQ multiplex PCR, and TCRdb holds only the in-frame ones, with some missing. The sample contains tens of thousands of clones, 94% of which appear only once. The CDR3 is 15 amino acids. CDR1 is SGDLS, CDR2 YYNGEE, per germline. Trimming removed 4 bases from V and 2 bases from J, with 16 bases in between. Regarding this clone: The antigen is undetermined.

The clonotype originates from a human donor in good health. The sample taken for sequencing was non-Treg CD4+ T cells sorted from blood. This rearrangement joins TRBV9 to TRBJ2-7; TRBD2 might be the D (5 bases). The CDR3 coding sequence is TGTGCCAGCAGCCCAGAGGGTTCCCGGGCCTACGAGCAGTACTTC. Protein product: CASSPEGSRAYEQYF.